This T cell receptor (beta chain) appears in the sequencing data of a study of blood T cell repertoires in COVID-19. Germline loops: CDR1 LNHDA, CDR2 SQIVND (reference sequence). The germline V and J ends were trimmed by 10 bases and 1 base, with 11 bases remaining between them. The length of the CDR3 is 14 residues. Measured with immunoSEQ multiplex PCR; TCRdb has only the in-frame clones, and not every one. The sample includes about 330,000 clones, more than 85% of them seen just once. The source is a woman in her twenties or thirties who had recovered from COVID-19. The chain uses TRBV19 and TRBJ2-6, with no clear D. Sequenced material: PBMCs or T cells enriched from blood (not recorded which). The CDR3 protein is CATSGGSGANVLTF. The CDR3 DNA sequence: TGTGCCACCTCGGGTGGGTCTGGGGCCAACGTCCTGACTTTC.